The TCR beta chain under discussion was sequenced for a study of CD8 T cells in Susac syndrome. A word on this clonotype: Its antigen is not known.

The study's findings and limits: In total CD8+ repertoires, approximately 15 Susac-specific public clones were found, and four or five in CD8+ TEMRA repertoires.

The RNA input was about 0.5 to 1 ug, and it was reverse transcribed with random hexamers. The authors amplified TCR beta CDR3 across 54 Vbeta and 13 Jbeta using immunoSEQ multiplex PCR. MiXCR was run by TCRdb on the immunoSEQ multiplex PCR reads, yielding one entry per CDR3 protein. The sample includes some 58,000 distinct CDR3 sequences, approximately 95% of them seen just once. The V end was cut by 1 base, the J end by 5 bases, with 21 bases between. The CDR3 length is 17 residues. Germline V gene sequence: CDR1 SGHDT, CDR2 YYEEEE. This receptor was obtained from a human donor with Susac syndrome. Sequencing input: CD8+ T cells from PBMCs. This chain connects TRBV5-6 to TRBJ2-5; a weak D match, TRBD2 (6 bases). Here the CDR3 reads CASSLKSWLAWAETQYF. CDR3 bases: TGTGCCAGCAGCTTGAAGAGTTGGCTAGCGTGGGCGGAGACCCAGTACTTC.